The clone carrying this T cell receptor beta chain was seen at least ten times. This CDR3 contains 16 residues. V shed 5 bases, J shed 6 bases, and the junction held 12 bases outside the gene matches. Germline loops: CDR1 DFQATT, CDR2 SNEGSKA (reference sequence). The sample originates from a study of T cells in Graves' hyperthyroidism and ophthalmopathy. As for the study in general: Peripheral blood collection took place at initial diagnosis, before any treatment.

RNA transcripts were the template for amplifying TCR beta CDR3 regions. A set of HTBI primers served as the primers for a first-round RT-PCR of the TCR CDR3. TCRdb used MiXCR to reprocess the multiplex PCR reads, holding one entry per CDR3 protein. Among around 450,000 distinct CDR3 sequences listed, 15% to 18% were seen once. The receptor was isolated from a woman aged 18-29 years with Graves' hyperthyroidism. The sequenced sample consisted of blood. The rearrangement links TRBV20-1 to TRBJ2-1; 11 bases align to TRBD2. Written as DNA, the CDR3 is TGCAGTGCTGTTTATCGACTAGCGGGAAACTTCAATGAGCAGTTCTTC. This gives the protein CSAVYRLAGNFNEQFF.